Following are 24 T cell receptor beta chains from one sample sequenced in a study of T cells in Graves' hyperthyroidism and ophthalmopathy. Researchers took RNA transcripts and amplified the TCR beta CDR3 regions from them. The HTBI set primed first-round TCR CDR3 RT-PCR. TCRdb recomputed calls from the multiplex PCR reads with MiXCR, one row per CDR3 protein. This table holds 280,000 or so distinct CDR3 sequences, 20% to 25% found once. The material sequenced was blood. All receptors derive from a man aged 40-49 years with Graves' hyperthyroidism that later progressed to Graves' ophthalmopathy.

V gene TRBV6-1 combines with J gene TRBJ2-7; the D gene is possibly TRBD2 (5 bases). V lost 8 bases and J 3 bases, leaving 23 bases between the germline ends. Germline V lookup: CDR1 MNHNS, CDR2 SASEGT. The CDR3 extends over 16 amino acids. The CDR3 loop reads CASSPSGALLGYEQYF. CDR3 DNA sequence: TGTGCCAGCTCCCCCAGCGGCGCGCTGCTGGGCTACGAGCAGTACTTC.

This clonotype was counted at least ten times. The rearrangement joins TRBV20-1 to TRBJ1-2; 9 bases match TRBD1. This CDR3 has 13 residues. V dropped 0 bases and J dropped 10; count of bases not matched to a gene: 6. Germline CDR1 and CDR2: DFQATT and SNEGSKA (reference sequence). The CDR3 loop is CSARDRTGVFYTF. CDR3 nucleotides: TGCAGTGCTAGAGATCGGACAGGGGTTTTCTACACCTTC.

This clonotype was seen repeatedly, ten times or more. V usage is TRBV12-3 or TRBV12-4 and J usage is TRBJ1-1; D remains ambiguous. The CDR3 has 16 amino acids. Trimming pared 7 bases from V and 6 bases from J, leaving 24 bases between. CDR3 sequence (DNA): TGTGCCAGCATTCACCTCGGAGGCGACGTGACCGCTGAAGCTTTCTTT. It translates to CASIHLGGDVTAEAFF.

This clonotype appeared many times. The gene calls are TRBV6-5 and TRBJ2-7; TRBD2 is a possible D gene (5 bases). CDR1 and CDR2 from the germline V gene are MNHEY and SVGAGI. The ends were cut back, 7 bases at V and 6 bases at J, with 13 bases in the middle. CDR3 size: 12 residues. CDR3 coding DNA: TGTGCCAGCAACCCTAGCCGGGGCGAGCAGTACTTC. Protein sequence: CASNPSRGEQYF.

In its sample, this clonotype was seen many times. This sequence joins TRBV20-1 and TRBJ2-4, with D perhaps assigned TRBD1 or TRBD2 (5 bases each). The CDR3 runs to 18 residues. V was trimmed by 1 base and J by 0 bases, leaving 19 bases between them. The germline gives CDR1 DFQATT, CDR2 SNEGSKA (reference sequence). The CDR3 here is CSARGGRGTQLAKNIQYF. DNA of the CDR3: TGCAGTGCTAGAGGGGGCCGGGGCACCCAACTAGCCAAAAACATTCAGTACTTC.

This clonotype showed up many times. The chain links TRBV6-4 to TRBJ2-1; 10 bases match TRBD2. The CDR3 runs 19 residues. Germline assignment: CDR1 MRHNA and CDR2 SNTAGT. V lost 7 bases and J lost 5; bases outside the gene matches: 20. CDR3 sequence: CASTSTSGNQNSPDNEQFF. Written as DNA, the CDR3 is TGTGCCAGCACTAGTACTAGCGGGAACCAGAATAGTCCGGACAATGAGCAGTTCTTC.

This clonotype was seen ten or more times. The chain combines TRBV12-3 or TRBV12-4 with TRBJ1-2; TRBD1 matches 7 bases. The CDR3 totals 14 residues. The J segment lost 8 bases and the V segment lost 2 bases, leaving 8 bases of the junction unmatched. In DNA, the CDR3 is TGTGCCAGCAGTTTAACAGGGGCATCGGTCGGCTACACCTTC. Its protein product is CASSLTGASVGYTF.

This clonotype was picked up one time. V and J are TRBV20-1 and TRBJ2-5, with TRBD1 matching over 10 bases. Germline V gives CDR1 DFQATT, CDR2 SNEGSKA (reference sequence). The CDR3 is 12 amino acids. This CDR3 reads CRVDRGRETQYF. The CDR3 DNA reads TGCAGGGTAGACAGGGGGCGAGAGACCCAGTACTTC.

In its sample, this clonotype was seen many times. The V and J genes are TRBV9 and TRBJ2-2; D perhaps matches TRBD2 (6 bases). The CDR3 length is 16 residues. Germline lookup yields CDR1 SGDLS and CDR2 YYNGEE. V lost 4 bases and J lost 0, with 13 bases in between. CDR3 sequence reads: CASSPMGGANTGELFF. CDR3 sequence (DNA): TGTGCCAGCAGCCCCATGGGGGGAGCGAACACCGGGGAGCTGTTTTTT.

This clonotype showed up many times. The J gene is TRBJ2-2, the V gene TRBV7-8; either TRBD1 or TRBD2 may supply D (5 bases each). Per germline, CDR1 SGHVS and CDR2 FQNEAQ. Trimming removed 1 base from V and 3 bases from J, with 12 bases in between. The CDR3 is 16 amino acids. DNA of the CDR3: TGTGCCAGCAGCTTAGAAGGGGAGCCCTACACCGGGGAGCTGTTTTTT. It specifies CASSLEGEPYTGELFF. The full variable domain, rest sourced from reference TRBV7-8 and TRBJ2-2, is GAGVSQSPRYKVAKRGQDVALRCDPISGHVSLFWYQQALGQGPEFLTYFQNEAQLDKSGLPSDRFFAERPEGSVSTLKIQRTQQEDSAVYLCASSLEGEPYTGELFFGEGSRLTVL.

V gene TRBV6-5 combines with J gene TRBJ1-3; D is perhaps TRBD1 (6 bases). CDR1 and CDR2 (germline): MNHEY, SVGAGI. This CDR3 contains 16 residues. Trimming removed 2 bases at V and 3 bases at J, with 14 bases between. The CDR3 spells CASSYSARGGGNTIYF. In DNA, the CDR3 is TGTGCCAGCAGTTACAGCGCGAGAGGGGGTGGAAACACCATATATTTT.

In this sample, this clonotype turned up many times. The V call is TRBV14, the J call TRBJ1-2; TRBD1 is a possible D gene (6 bases). The ends were cut back, 0 bases at V and 13 bases at J, with 15 bases in the middle. The germline CDR1 and CDR2 sequences are SGHDN and FVKESK. The CDR3 sequence is 13 residues long. The CDR3 DNA reads as TGTGCCAGCAGCCAAGAGTCTAACAGGGCATGCACCTTC. Protein product: CASSQESNRACTF.

This clonotype was observed at least ten times. The chain links TRBV7-3 to TRBJ1-2, with 9 bases lining up with TRBD1. This CDR3 spans 15 amino acids. Germline CDR1 SGHTA, CDR2 FQGTGA. V was clipped by 5 bases and J by 5 bases; unmatched bases: 9. In nucleotides, the CDR3 is TGTGCCAGCAGCCCTGGGCGGGACAGGGCTTATGGCTACACCTTC. Its translation: CASSPGRDRAYGYTF.

The J gene is TRBJ2-1, the V gene TRBV6-5, with 7 bases that match TRBD2. Germline assignment: CDR1 MNHEY and CDR2 SVGAGI. The V segment lost 4 bases and the J segment 5 bases; nucleotides outside the gene matches: 8. CDR3 length equals 15 residues. CDR3 DNA sequence: TGTGCCAGCAGTTGGCGCGGGAGATTGGACAATGAGCAGTTCTTC. Amino acid sequence: CASSWRGRLDNEQFF.

On this clonotype: Given a much more abundant clone one base away, this may be a read error. The J gene is TRBJ1-5, the V gene TRBV27; D may be TRBD1 (6 bases). The CDR3 covers 14 residues. V was clipped by 4 bases and J by 7 bases, with 14 bases between them. Per the germline V gene, CDR1 is MNHEY and CDR2 is SMNVEV (reference sequence). The CDR3, as DNA: TGTGCCAGCAGTTCAAGGGGGTCGGGACAGCCCCAGCATTTT. Protein product: CASSSRGSGQPQHF.

This clonotype was counted at least ten times. The gene calls are TRBV9 and TRBJ1-1; D ambiguous. The length of the CDR3 is 12 residues. Germline CDR1 SGDLS, CDR2 YYNGEE. V gave up 4 bases and J gave up 4 bases, with 8 bases separating them. CDR3 in DNA: TGTGCCAGCAGCACCCCGTCCACTGAAGCTTTCTTT. Translating gives CASSTPSTEAFF. Full variable domain (missing parts from reference TRBV9 and TRBJ1-1): DSGVTQTPKHLITATGQRVTLRCSPRSGDLSVYWYQQSLDQGLQFLIQYYNGEERAKGNILERFSAQQFPDLHSELNLSSLELGDSALYFCASSTPSTEAFFGQGTRLTVV.

In its sample, this clonotype was seen once. V is TRBV5-6 and J is TRBJ2-7; TRBD1 is a possible D gene (6 bases). The germline V gene encodes CDR1 SGHDT and CDR2 YYEEEE. The CDR3 contains 14 residues. Deletions cut 4 bases from V and 0 bases from J, with 11 bases between. As DNA, the CDR3 is TGTGCCAGCAGCCACAGGGAGCACTCCTACGAGCAGTACTTC. It is translated as CASSHREHSYEQYF.

This clonotype was seen ten or more times. This sequence joins TRBV7-9 and TRBJ2-2; D perhaps matches TRBD2 (5 bases). Trimming shortened V by 4 bases and J by 5 bases, and 8 bases separated the two germline ends. Germline CDR1 reads SEHNR; CDR2 reads FQNEAQ (reference sequence). CDR3 length: 13 residues. This CDR3 reads CASSSTRTGELFF. DNA of the CDR3: TGTGCCAGCAGCTCAACTAGGACCGGGGAGCTGTTTTTT.

This clonotype was detected many times. The chain combines TRBV5-5 with TRBJ1-2; maybe TRBD1 (5 bases). This CDR3 contains 14 residues. Germline V gives CDR1 SGHKS, CDR2 YYEKEE (reference sequence). With 3 bases removed from V and 7 bases from J, the gap between germline ends came to 16 bases. The CDR3, as DNA: TGTGCCAGCAGCTCTTCGGGGGTCGTGAGTGGCTACACCTTC. Translated, it gives CASSSSGVVSGYTF.

This clonotype has a count of ten or more. The chain uses TRBV6-1 and TRBJ2-7, with D possibly being TRBD1 (5 bases). Germline V gene sequence: CDR1 MNHNS, CDR2 SASEGT. This CDR3 is 13 amino acids long. V was cut by 6 bases and J by 1 base, with 10 bases left in between. DNA for the CDR3: TGTGCCAGCAGAGACAGCTTTTCCTACGAGCAGTACTTC. Its translation: CASRDSFSYEQYF.

This chain uses TRBV20-1 with TRBJ1-5; possibly TRBD1 for D (6 bases). The CDR3 loop spans 15 amino acids. V was shortened by 3 bases and J by 6 bases, with 18 bases between the two germline ends. Per germline, CDR1 DFQATT and CDR2 SNEGSKA (reference sequence). The CDR3 DNA reads TGCAGTGCTAGTCTTGCGGGGGCGCTGGGTCAGCCCCAGCATTTT. Encoded protein: CSASLAGALGQPQHF.

The chain joins TRBV6-2 or TRBV6-3 to TRBJ1-2, with TRBD1 as a possible D gene (5 bases). Germline V gene data show CDR1 as MNHEY and CDR2 as SVGEGT. V was cut by 5 bases and J by 8 bases, with 18 bases left in between. The CDR3 is made up of 14 amino acids. The CDR3 DNA follows: TGTGCCAGCAGTAGTCACGGGACTTTCTTCGGCTACACCTTC. As protein: CASSSHGTFFGYTF.

This clonotype has at least ten counts. The CDR3 DNA reads TGTGCCAGCAGTTTTAGACAGCCAAACACCGGGGAGCTGTTTTTT. Residues: CASSFRQPNTGELFF. The V gene is TRBV12-3 or TRBV12-4, the J gene TRBJ2-2, with a tentative D call TRBD1 (5 bases). This CDR3 comprises 15 residues. Between the trimmed V and J ends, which lost 3 bases and 2 bases, there was a span of 10 bases.

The chain recombines TRBV20-1 with TRBJ2-5; 9 bases map to TRBD2. The CDR3 is 15 amino acids. Germline V gene sequence: CDR1 DFQATT, CDR2 SNEGSKA (reference sequence). V was pared by 0 bases and J by 7 bases, with 9 bases of the junction left unmatched. CDR3 DNA sequence: TGCAGTGCTAGAGATCCCATAGCGGGAGATGGGACCCAGTACTTC. It yields the protein CSARDPIAGDGTQYF.